This T cell receptor (beta chain) was sequenced in a study of radiation and T cells in renal cell carcinoma. By sample fraction, this clone is medium-sized. CDR1 and CDR2 (germline): SGHRS, YFSETQ. The V and J ends lost 0 bases and 2 bases respectively, with 8 bases between them. The CDR3 loop spans 14 amino acids. TCRdb keeps only in-frame clones here, not all; method: immunoSEQ multiplex PCR. The repertoire holds around 13,000 clones, 30% to 40% seen once, with roughly 14% in the top ten. The treatment here: 15 Gy SBRT to primary tumor, nephrectomy 4 weeks later. The chain joins TRBV5-1 to TRBJ2-5, with D possibly TRBD1 on 6 matching bases. The receptor was isolated from a man between 60 and 70 years old with renal cell carcinoma. The sequencing used tumor tissue, collected from a patient whose treatment included radiotherapy and nephrectomy. The CDR3 spells CASSLETGQETQYF. The DNA for the CDR3 is TGCGCCAGCAGCTTGGAGACAGGACAAGAGACCCAGTACTTC.